This record looks at one T cell receptor (beta chain) sequence and its context. This sample was included in a study of blood T cell repertoires in COVID-19. The CDR3 is 13 amino acids. From germline, CDR1 is MDHEN and CDR2 SYDVKM. V was clipped by 5 bases and J by 7 bases, with 12 bases between them. The assay was immunoSEQ multiplex PCR, and TCRdb's table has in-frame clones only and misses some. The repertoire includes some 260,000 clones, 70% to 90% of them detected once, and 1.3% to 1.5% sits in the top ten. This chain links TRBV28 with TRBJ1-5; D unresolved. Sequencing was performed on peripheral blood. The sequence came from an elderly man with acute or convalescent COVID-19. The CDR3 spells CASSIPTGQPQHF. CDR3 in DNA: TGTGCCAGCAGTATCCCGACCGGGCAGCCCCAGCATTTT.